What follows is one TCR beta chain and its context. From the 5' RACE reads, TCRdb lists one entry per CDR3 protein and no DNA. This sample contains 150,000 to 200,000 distinct CDR3 sequences. This sample was taken from a study of monozygotic twins with inflammatory bowel disease. The CDR3 is made up of 15 amino acids. The sample was blood. The J gene is TRBJ1-1, the V gene TRBV12-3 or TRBV12-4. The receptor's source is a human donor with ulcerative colitis or Crohn's disease, or a healthy co-twin of an affected twin (not recorded which). The CDR3 loop reads CASSPGTSRGTEAFF.